This T cell receptor beta chain emerged from a study of Ad26.COV2.S vaccination and SARS-CoV-2 variants. Findings and caveats of the study: Comparable non-spike TCR breadth was observed in vaccine and placebo recipients. Spike-specific CD8+ and CD4+ T cell responses reportedly showed substantial breadth after vaccination. In TCR breadth and depth analyses, total T cell responses may have been underestimated. Ad26.COV2.S recipients had broader spike-specific TCRs (P = 0.0014).

Clones were sequenced by immunoSEQ multiplex PCR, and TCRdb holds only the in-frame ones, with some missing. The sample comprises around 370,000 clones, just over 90% of which are singletons, and 3.9% rests with the top ten. With regard to this clone: What it binds is not known.

The receptor's source is a human donor who had recovered from COVID-19. The sample consisted of peripheral blood, taken after recovery from COVID-19.

The DNA of the CDR3 is TGCGCCAGTGCCGAACAGGGGGCGTATACTGAAGCTTTCTTT. Its protein is CASAEQGAYTEAFF. This chain uses TRBV5-1 with TRBJ1-1; 9 nucleotides agree with TRBD1. Germline values: CDR1 SGHRS, CDR2 YFSETQ. V dropped 8 bases and J dropped 5; count of bases not matched to a gene: 10. This CDR3 contains 14 residues. The full variable domain, with the rest looked up from reference TRBV5-1 and TRBJ1-1, is KAGVTQTPRYLIKTRGQQVTLSCSPISGHRSVSWYQQTPGQGLQFLFEYFSETQRNKGNFPGRFSGRQFSNSRSEMNVSTLELGDSALYLCASAEQGAYTEAFFGQGTRLTVV.